The 5 T cell receptor beta chains in this list originate from one sample, sequenced in a study of T-cell reconstitution after alpha-beta-depleted transplantation in children. Molecular barcoding with unique molecular identifiers was used for the TCRbeta library. MiXCR, applied by TCRdb to the PCR reads, yields one record per CDR3 protein. In the table there are roughly 100,000 distinct CDR3 sequences, 6% of which are singletons. Here the sequenced sample was PBMCs, mostly from graft donor cells, taken 60 days after TCRalphabeta/CD19-depleted stem cell transplant. The receptors derive from a female patient aged 2-15 years who had a stem cell transplant for Fanconi anemia, so the T cells may come from the graft donor.

This clonotype has at least ten counts. The V gene is TRBV5-1, the J gene TRBJ2-1; no firm D call. This CDR3 spans 13 amino acids. In germline, CDR1 is SGHRS, CDR2 YFSETQ. The ends were cut back, 1 base at V and 4 bases at J, with 6 bases in the middle. CDR3 nucleotide sequence: TGCGCCAGCAGCTTGCAACCTTACAATGAGCAGTTCTTC. Translated: CASSLQPYNEQFF.

This clonotype has a count of ten or more. The J gene is TRBJ2-1, the V gene TRBV12-5, with a possible D match to TRBD2 (5 bases). This CDR3 region has 16 residues. Trimming cost V 7 bases and J 0 bases, with 16 bases left between them. Germline values: CDR1 LGHNT, CDR2 FRNRAP. The CDR3, as DNA: TGTGCTAGTGCCACTCCCAGTGGGAGCTCCTACAATGAGCAGTTCTTC. Translated: CASATPSGSSYNEQFF.

This clonotype was found many times. The CDR3 sequence: CASSPWRESTGELFF. As DNA, the CDR3 is TGTGCCAGCTCACCCTGGAGGGAGAGCACCGGGGAGCTGTTTTTT. The rearrangement links TRBV18 to TRBJ2-2, with D perhaps matching TRBD2 (6 bases). V was shortened by 3 bases and J by 4 bases, with 12 bases between the two germline ends. The CDR3 totals 15 residues. Germline V gives CDR1 KGHSH, CDR2 LQKENI.

This clonotype was detected ten times or more. The rearrangement uses TRBV6-5 and TRBJ2-7; D remains unclear. The CDR3 loop spans 16 amino acids. CDR1 is MNHEY and CDR2 is SVGAGI in the germline V gene. Trimming took 1 base from V and 0 from J, leaving 13 bases between them. The CDR3 bases are TGTGCCAGCAGTTACTTTGGTCCCGCCCCCTCCTACGAGCAGTACTTC. It yields the protein CASSYFGPAPSYEQYF.

The rearrangement links TRBV5-1 to TRBJ2-1, with 11 bases lining up with TRBD1. The CDR3 loop spans 15 amino acids. Germline V gene lookup returns CDR1 SGHRS and CDR2 YFSETQ. V was pared by 0 bases and J by 6 bases, with 2 bases of the junction left unmatched. The CDR3 is CASSLEGTGGNEQFF. CDR3 DNA sequence: TGCGCCAGCAGCTTGGAGGGGACAGGGGGCAATGAGCAGTTCTTC.